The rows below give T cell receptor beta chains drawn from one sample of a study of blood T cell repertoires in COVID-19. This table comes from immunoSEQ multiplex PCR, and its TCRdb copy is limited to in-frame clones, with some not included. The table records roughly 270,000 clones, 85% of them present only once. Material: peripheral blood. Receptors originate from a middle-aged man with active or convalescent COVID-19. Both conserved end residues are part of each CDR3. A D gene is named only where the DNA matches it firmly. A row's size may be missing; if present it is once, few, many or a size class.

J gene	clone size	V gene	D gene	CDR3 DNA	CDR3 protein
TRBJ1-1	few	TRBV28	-	TGTGCCAGCAGTTTATTGGGGCTTAACACTGAAGCTTTCTTT	CASSLLGLNTEAFF
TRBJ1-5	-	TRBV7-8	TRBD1	TGTGCCAGCAGCTCTCCGGGACAGAGTTTAGGACAGCCCCAGCATTTT	CASSSPGQSLGQPQHF
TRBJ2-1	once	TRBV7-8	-	TGTGCCAGCAGCTTAGCTGGAGGGCCGCCATACCACAATGAGCAGTTCTTC	CASSLAGGPPYHNEQFF
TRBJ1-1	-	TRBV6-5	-	TGTGCCAGCAGTTCCGCTCGACCGGGGGCTGAAGCTTTCTTT	CASSSARPGAEAFF
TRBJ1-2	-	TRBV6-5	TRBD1	TGTGCCAGCAGTTACGCCAGGACAGGGGGGGGATATGGCTACACCTTC	CASSYARTGGGYGYTF
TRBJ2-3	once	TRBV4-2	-	TGTGCCAGCAGCTTCAGAACAGATACGCAGTATTTT	CASSFRTDTQYF
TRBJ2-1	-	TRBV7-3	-	TGTGCCAGCAGCTTTGTTAACAATGAGCAGTTCTTC	CASSFVNNEQFF
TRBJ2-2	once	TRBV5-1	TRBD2	TGCGCCAGCAGAAGTGCGGGAGAGGAGAACACCGGGGAGCTGTTTTTT	CASRSAGEENTGELFF
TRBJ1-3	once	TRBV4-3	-	TGCGCCAGCAGCCAAGTACACCGAGGGTCTGGAAACACCATATATTTT	CASSQVHRGSGNTIYF
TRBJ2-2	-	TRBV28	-	TGTGCCAGCAGAGAGGGTTCGTACACCGGGGAGCTGTTTTTT	CASREGSYTGELFF
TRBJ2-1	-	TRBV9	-	TGTGCCAGCAGCCCGGACAAGGAGCAGTTCTTC	CASSPDKEQFF
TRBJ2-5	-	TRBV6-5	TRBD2	TGTGCCAGCAGCAGGGAGGGCCGGGAGACCCAGTACTTC	CASSREGRETQYF
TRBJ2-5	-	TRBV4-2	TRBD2	TGTGCCAGCAGCCAAGGGACTAGCGGGAGTAGGGAGACCCAGTACTTC	CASSQGTSGSRETQYF
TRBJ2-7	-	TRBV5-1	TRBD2	TGCGCCAGCAGCTTGAGCGGGGGCGAGCAGTACTTC	CASSLSGGEQYF
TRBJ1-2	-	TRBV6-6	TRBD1	TGTGCCAGCAGAGGGGGCGTGGTCTATGGCTACACCTTC	CASRGGVVYGYTF
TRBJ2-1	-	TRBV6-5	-	TGTGCCAGCAGTCGTAAGGGACTGGCTGGGGATGAGCAGTTCTTC	CASSRKGLAGDEQFF
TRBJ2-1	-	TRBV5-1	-	TGCGCCAGCAGCAAAGCTAAAGAACTCGACAATGAGCAGTTCTTC	CASSKAKELDNEQFF
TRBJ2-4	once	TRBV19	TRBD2	TGTGCCAGTAGCATCGGGGGGTCCAAAAACATTCAGTACTTC	CASSIGGSKNIQYF
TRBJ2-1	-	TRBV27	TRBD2	TGTGCCAGCAGCTACTTCGGGACTACCGGAGAGCAGTTCTTC	CASSYFGTTGEQFF
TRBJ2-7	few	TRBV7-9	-	TGTGCCAGCAGCTTAGTCGGGGGGCGTCTCTACGAGCAGTACTTC	CASSLVGGRLYEQYF
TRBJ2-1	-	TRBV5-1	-	TGCGCCAGCAGCCCGTCCAGGGGGGCTAATGAGCAGTTCTTC	CASSPSRGANEQFF
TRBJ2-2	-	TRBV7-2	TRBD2	TGTGCCAGCAGCTTAGTTCGGCTAGCGGCCGGGGAGCTGTTTTTT	CASSLVRLAAGELFF
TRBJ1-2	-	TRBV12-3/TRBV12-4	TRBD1	TGTGCCAGCAGTTTCGGACAGGCCTATGGCTACACCTTC	CASSFGQAYGYTF
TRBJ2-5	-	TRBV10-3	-	TGTGCCATCAGTGATAGACAGACGCTCCAAGAGACCCAGTACTTC	CAISDRQTLQETQYF
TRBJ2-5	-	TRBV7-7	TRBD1	TGTGCTAGCAGCATGGGACAGGGTGGAGAGACCCAGTACTTC	CASSMGQGGETQYF
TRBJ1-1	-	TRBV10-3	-	TGTGCCATCAGTGATCAGGGTCCTGAAGCTTTCTTT	CAISDQGPEAFF
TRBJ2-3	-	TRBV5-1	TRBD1	TGCGCCAGCAGCAAAGACAGGGTGGACACAGATACGCAGTATTTT	CASSKDRVDTDTQYF
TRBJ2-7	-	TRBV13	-	TGTGCCAGCAGCCCGACGGGGTCCGAGCAGTACTTC	CASSPTGSEQYF
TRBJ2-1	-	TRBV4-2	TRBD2	TGTGCCAGCAGCCAAGGCCTAGCGGGAGGGAATGAGCAGTTCTTC	CASSQGLAGGNEQFF
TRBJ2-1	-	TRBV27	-	TGTGCCAGCAGTACCACCAGGTACAATGAGCAGTTCTTC	CASSTTRYNEQFF
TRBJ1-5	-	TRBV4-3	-	TGCGCCAGCAGCCAAGACCGACAGGTCCGAAATCAGCCCCAGCATTTT	CASSQDRQVRNQPQHF
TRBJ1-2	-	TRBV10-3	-	TGTGCCATCCCGGACACTCAGAACTATGGCTACACCTTC	CAIPDTQNYGYTF
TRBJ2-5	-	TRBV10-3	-	TGTGCCATCGGCACAGAGTACCAAGAGACCCAGTACTTC	CAIGTEYQETQYF
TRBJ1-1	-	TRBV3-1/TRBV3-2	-	TGTGCCAGCAGGAGACACGGAAACACTGAAGCTTTCTTT	CASRRHGNTEAFF
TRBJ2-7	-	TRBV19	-	TGTGCCAGTAGTATAGGAACAGGGCACTACGAGCAGTACTTC	CASSIGTGHYEQYF
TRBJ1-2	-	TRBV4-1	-	TGCGCCAGCAGCCAAGATCGGGCCGCGGGGAACTATGGCTACACCTTC	CASSQDRAAGNYGYTF
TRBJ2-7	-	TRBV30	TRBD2	TGTGCCTGGAGTGCCTCCCCCGGGACTAGCGATACCTACGAGCAGTACTTC	CAWSASPGTSDTYEQYF
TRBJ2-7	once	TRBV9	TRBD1	TGTGCCAGCAGCCCCGCGACAGGGGGCCGGGGGGGCGAGCAGTACTTC	CASSPATGGRGGEQYF
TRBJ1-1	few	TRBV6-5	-	TGTGCCAGCAGTTACTTGGGGCTTCGGGACACTGAAGCTTTCTTT	CASSYLGLRDTEAFF
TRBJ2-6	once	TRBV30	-	TGTGCCTGGAGCCCCGTACAGCGGGGGGCCAACGTCCTGACTTTC	CAWSPVQRGANVLTF
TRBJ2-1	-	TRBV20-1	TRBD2	TGCAGTGCTAGTTTTGGACTAGCGGGTTACAATGAGCAGTTCTTC	CSASFGLAGYNEQFF
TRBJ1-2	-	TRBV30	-	TGTGCCTGGAGTCCCAGGCATATTAATGGCTACACCTTC	CAWSPRHINGYTF
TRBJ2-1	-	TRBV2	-	TGTGCCAGCAGTAGACACAGGTCCTTCTCCTACAATGAGCAGTTCTTC	CASSRHRSFSYNEQFF
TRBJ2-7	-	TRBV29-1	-	TGCAGCGTAGCACTAGGTCTCCTCGGGTACGAGCAGTACTTC	CSVALGLLGYEQYF
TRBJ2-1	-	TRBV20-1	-	TGCAGTGCAGCGATAGCGTATGAGCAGTTCTTC	CSAAIAYEQFF
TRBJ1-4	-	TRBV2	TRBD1	TGTGCCAGCAGGGGCGGACAGGGTCGGGAAAAACTGTTTTTT	CASRGGQGREKLFF
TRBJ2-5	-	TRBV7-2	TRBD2	TGTGCCAGCAGCTTCCTAGCGGGATTGGGCGGGAGGGCCGAAGAGACCCAGTACTTC	CASSFLAGLGGRAEETQYF
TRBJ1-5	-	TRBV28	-	TGTGCCAGCAACCCGTCCGGTGGGCGTAGCAATCAGCCCCAGCATTTT	CASNPSGGRSNQPQHF
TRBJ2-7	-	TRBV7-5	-	TGTGTCAGAACTACCCTCCCGCGGGCGAGCTCCTACGAGCAGTACTTC	CVRTTLPRASSYEQYF
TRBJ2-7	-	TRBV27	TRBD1	TGTGCCAGCAGTGCGAGTCCCGGGACAGGGCCCGACGAGCAGTACTTC	CASSASPGTGPDEQYF
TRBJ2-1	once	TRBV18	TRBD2	TGTGCCAGCTCACCGGGACTAGCGGGTTCCAATGAGCAGTTCTTC	CASSPGLAGSNEQFF
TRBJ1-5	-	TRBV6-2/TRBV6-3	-	TGTGCCAGCAGTAGGCAGGGGTACGATCAGCCCCAGCATTTT	CASSRQGYDQPQHF
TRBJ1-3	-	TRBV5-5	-	TGTGCCAGCAGCTTGAGCCCCTTCTCTGGAAACACCATATATTTT	CASSLSPFSGNTIYF
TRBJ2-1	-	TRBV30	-	TGTGCCTGGAATGGGTGGGAGCAGTACAATGAGCAGTTCTTC	CAWNGWEQYNEQFF
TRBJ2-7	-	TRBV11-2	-	TGTGCCAGCAGCTTTGGGGGGATCCTACGGGAGCAGTACTTC	CASSFGGILREQYF
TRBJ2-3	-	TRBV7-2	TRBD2	TGTGCCAGCAGCAGGACTAGCGGGAGCTTCCCAGATACGCAGTATTTT	CASSRTSGSFPDTQYF